These 26 T cell receptor beta chains were all obtained from the same sample, sequenced in a study of shared clonotypes between healthy human individuals. This table comes from immunoSEQ multiplex PCR, and its TCRdb copy is limited to in-frame clones, with some not included. The sample holds fewer than 700,000 clones, around 81% seen once. Sequenced input: PBMCs. The receptors were gathered from a woman aged 40 to 50 in good health. Some clones in this sample may be carry-over from other donors' samples.

J is TRBJ2-5 and V is TRBV14, with D possibly matching TRBD2 (5 bases). Trimming took 3 bases from V and 0 from J, leaving 14 bases between them. The CDR3 has 16 residues. CDR1 and CDR2 from the germline V gene are SGHDN and FVKESK. The CDR3 nucleotides are TGTGCCAGCAGCCACCGTCGGGGAGCCTACCAAGAGACCCAGTACTTC. Translating it yields CASSHRRGAYQETQYF.

The J gene is TRBJ2-7, the V gene TRBV27, with a weak D call TRBD1 (5 bases). Germline lookup yields CDR1 MNHEY and CDR2 SMNVEV (reference sequence). V gave up 7 bases and J gave up 6 bases, with 13 bases separating them. The CDR3 spans 12 residues. Here the CDR3 DNA reads TGTGCCAGCATGAGGTGGGGCGGCGAGCAGTACTTC. Its protein product is CASMRWGGEQYF.

V usage is TRBV7-7 and J usage is TRBJ2-2; TRBD2 is a possible D gene (6 bases). The V end lost 5 bases, the J end lost 4 bases, and 11 bases lay between the germline ends. CDR3 length: 14 residues. Germline lookup yields CDR1 SSHAT and CDR2 FNYEAQ (reference sequence). CDR3 in amino acids: CASSTNGGTGELFF. CDR3 bases: TGTGCCAGCAGCACCAACGGGGGCACCGGGGAGCTGTTTTTT.

This clone turned up a few times. The chain joins TRBV5-1 to TRBJ1-2; 7 positions match TRBD1. The CDR3 has 13 residues. Germline V gene lookup returns CDR1 SGHRS and CDR2 YFSETQ. J was trimmed by 3 bases and V by 4 bases; bases with no gene match: 3. The CDR3 DNA reads TGCGCCAGCAGCGGACAGGAGGACTATGGCTACACCTTC. Protein product: CASSGQEDYGYTF.

About this clone: A far bigger clonotype differs at one base, so this is likely a read error. The genes are TRBV30 and TRBJ2-5, with D unresolved. Germline V gene data show CDR1 as GTSNPN and CDR2 as SVGIG (reference sequence). CDR3 length equals 12 residues. The CDR3 nucleotides are TGTGCCCGGAGAACGGACCAAGAGACCCAGTACTTC. Encoded protein: CARRTDQETQYF.

The chain recombines TRBV7-8 with TRBJ2-5; D remains unclear. The J call may be wrong; the DNA end is better matched by TRBJ2-7. This CDR3 is 15 amino acids long. The V gene's germline CDR1 is SGHVS and CDR2 FQNEAQ. The DNA for the CDR3 is TGTGCCAGCAGCTTAGAATCAGGAGAGGCCTACGAGCAGTACTTC. Translating it yields CASSLESGEAYEQYF.

This clone appeared a few times. The chain recombines TRBV15 with TRBJ2-4; 7 positions agree with TRBD2. Germline lookup yields CDR1 LNHNV and CDR2 YYDKDF (reference sequence). V gave up 1 base and J gave up 1 base; unmatched junction bases: 7. The CDR3 covers 17 residues. The chain's CDR3 is CATSRAPAGVAKNIQYF. The CDR3 bases are TGTGCCACCAGCAGAGCTCCTGCGGGGGTGGCCAAAAACATTCAGTACTTC.

This chain connects TRBV27 to TRBJ2-7; no clear D gene. CDR3 length: 12 amino acids. Per the germline V gene, CDR1 is MNHEY and CDR2 is SMNVEV (reference sequence). V was trimmed by 6 bases and J by 7 bases, leaving 13 bases between them. The CDR3, as DNA: TGTGCCAGCAGCCACCTGCAGGAGGAGCAGTACTTC. The encoded protein is CASSHLQEEQYF.

This chain links TRBV9 with TRBJ2-7, with 7 positions matching TRBD1. V gave up 0 bases and J gave up 7 bases; unmatched junction bases: 7. The CDR3 totals 14 residues. Germline V CDR1 and CDR2: SGDLS, YYNGEE. The CDR3 is CASSVEPGGSEQYF. The CDR3 DNA is TGTGCCAGCAGCGTAGAGCCAGGGGGAAGTGAGCAGTACTTC. The variable domain in full, with the rest retrieved from reference TRBV9 and TRBJ2-7, is DSGVTQTPKHLITATGQRVTLRCSPRSGDLSVYWYQQSLDQGLQFLIQYYNGEERAKGNILERFSAQQFPDLHSELNLSSLELGDSALYFCASSVEPGGSEQYFGPGTRLTVT.

This clone was picked up a small number of times. The chain uses TRBV5-1 and TRBJ2-3; possible D gene TRBD2, 5 bases. This CDR3 is built from 17 residues. V dropped 6 bases and J dropped 0 bases, with 20 bases sitting between them. Germline V gene lookup returns CDR1 SGHRS and CDR2 YFSETQ. Here the CDR3 reads CASTSTAIASSTDTQYF. The CDR3 nucleotides read TGCGCCAGCACCTCTACGGCGATAGCGTCTAGCACAGATACGCAGTATTTT. Full variable domain (rest looked up from reference TRBV5-1 and TRBJ2-3): KAGVTQTPRYLIKTRGQQVTLSCSPISGHRSVSWYQQTPGQGLQFLFEYFSETQRNKGNFPGRFSGRQFSNSRSEMNVSTLELGDSALYLCASTSTAIASSTDTQYFGPGTRLTVL.

Comments on this clone: One base separates it from a far larger clone, so it is likely a read error. The chain uses TRBV28 and TRBJ2-3, with D uncertain. The CDR3 length is 15 residues. The germline gives CDR1 MDHEN, CDR2 SYDVKM. CDR3 sequence (DNA): TGTGCCAGCGGTTTTACGGCCCAAGTCCGCAATACGCAGTATTTT. Protein product: CASGFTAQVRNTQYF.

This clone turned up a few times. The chain couples TRBV30 to TRBJ1-1; 7 positions agree with TRBD1. CDR3 size: 14 residues. Germline assignment: CDR1 GTSNPN and CDR2 SVGIG (reference sequence). V was clipped by 3 bases and J by 4 bases; unmatched bases: 8. The CDR3 sequence is CAWRTGRGSTEAFF. The CDR3 DNA reads TGTGCCTGGAGGACAGGGCGGGGGAGCACTGAAGCTTTCTTT.

The chain links TRBV5-6 to TRBJ2-1; D is unclear. This CDR3 spans 15 amino acids. V dropped 3 bases and J dropped 0 bases, with 10 bases sitting between them. The germline CDR1 and CDR2 sequences are SGHDT and YYEEEE. The CDR3, as DNA: TGTGCCAGCAGCTCTTGGTGGAGCTCCTACAATGAGCAGTTCTTC. Amino acid sequence: CASSSWWSSYNEQFF.

The chain links TRBV9 to TRBJ2-1; 7 bases fit TRBD1. Germline values: CDR1 SGDLS, CDR2 YYNGEE. The trim removed 1 base at V and 6 bases at J, leaving 1 base unmatched. This CDR3 region has 13 residues. For the CDR3, the DNA is TGTGCCAGCAGCGTACGGGACAGCAATGAGCAGTTCTTC. Translated, it gives CASSVRDSNEQFF.

The chain links TRBV29-1 to TRBJ1-6; D gene uncertain. V was clipped by 1 base and J by 14 bases, with 9 bases between them. CDR1 is SQVTM and CDR2 is ANQGSEA in the germline V gene. This CDR3 contains 11 residues. The chain's CDR3 is CSVEVGQSLHF. The CDR3 DNA reads TGCAGCGTTGAAGTTGGGCAGTCCCTCCACTTT.

This rearrangement joins TRBV7-9 to TRBJ2-7, with TRBD2 identical over 8 bases. There are 14 residues in the CDR3. Germline assignment: CDR1 SEHNR and CDR2 FQNEAQ (reference sequence). J was trimmed by 0 bases and V by 5 bases; bases with no gene match: 3. As DNA, the CDR3 is TGTGCCAGCAGCCCACTAGCGGACTCCTACGAGCAGTACTTC. Its translation is CASSPLADSYEQYF. Full variable domain (rest looked up from reference TRBV7-9 and TRBJ2-7): DTGVSQNPRHKITKRGQNVTFRCDPISEHNRLYWYRQTLGQGPEFLTYFQNEAQLEKSRLLSDRFSAERPKGSFSTLEIQRTEQGDSAMYLCASSPLADSYEQYFGPGTRLTVT.

This chain uses TRBV6-5 with TRBJ2-1; 11 bases match TRBD2. V lost 0 bases, J lost 5 bases, and 0 bases stayed unmatched. The CDR3 extends over 15 amino acids. CDR1 and CDR2 (germline): MNHEY, SVGAGI. The CDR3 nucleotides read TGTGCCAGCAGTTACTCGACTAGCGGGAACAATGAGCAGTTCTTC. Amino acids: CASSYSTSGNNEQFF.

This sequence joins TRBV7-3 and TRBJ2-1; 11 bases fit TRBD2. CDR3 size: 16 residues. The germline V gene encodes CDR1 SGHTA and CDR2 FQGTGA. V dropped 2 bases and J dropped 6; count of bases not matched to a gene: 6. The CDR3 DNA follows: TGTGCCAGCAGCTTATTAGCGGGAGGGCCGGGCAATGAGCAGTTCTTC. It codes for CASSLLAGGPGNEQFF.

The gene calls are TRBV7-9 and TRBJ1-4; D unclear. Per germline, CDR1 SEHNR and CDR2 FQNEAQ (reference sequence). This CDR3 is 15 amino acids long. Deletions cut 0 bases from V and 3 bases from J, with 8 bases between. The CDR3 loop reads CASSLAHGANEKLFF. The CDR3 region has the DNA TGTGCCAGCAGCTTAGCGCACGGTGCTAATGAAAAACTGTTTTTT.

V and J are TRBV6-4 and TRBJ2-2; no clear D gene. Trimming pared 0 bases from V and 6 bases from J, leaving 5 bases between. Germline CDR1 reads MRHNA; CDR2 reads SNTAGT. The CDR3 contains 13 residues. The CDR3 nucleotides are TGTGCCAGCAGTGACTCGATTTCCGGGGAGCTGTTTTTT. Its translation: CASSDSISGELFF.

V and J are TRBV15 and TRBJ1-4; possible D gene TRBD1, 5 bases. The CDR3 covers 13 residues. From germline, CDR1 is LNHNV and CDR2 YYDKDF (reference sequence). The germline V and J ends were trimmed by 3 bases and 5 bases, with 7 bases remaining between them. In DNA form, the CDR3 reads TGTGCCACCAGCAGGACAGTGAATGAAAAACTGTTTTTT. Translated, it gives CATSRTVNEKLFF.

The chain links TRBV18 to TRBJ2-7, with a possible D match to TRBD1 (5 bases). Trimming removed 3 bases at V and 1 base at J, with 7 bases between. The CDR3 has 13 residues. CDR1 and CDR2 from the germline V gene are KGHSH and LQKENI. The CDR3 region is CASSPDRSYEQYF. In DNA, the CDR3 is TGTGCCAGCTCACCCGACAGATCCTACGAGCAGTACTTC.

Only one count was recorded for this clone. J is TRBJ1-5 and V is TRBV7-2; D is unclear. This CDR3 is 12 amino acids long. V gave up 2 bases and J gave up 6 bases, with 5 bases separating them. The germline gives CDR1 SGHTA, CDR2 FQGNSA. The CDR3 nucleotides read TGTGCCAGCAGCTTAATCGCTCAGCCCCAGCATTTT. This sequence encodes CASSLIAQPQHF.

The table lists this clone with a few counts. The chain joins TRBV4-2 to TRBJ2-1; possibly TRBD1 for D (5 bases). V was cut by 0 bases and J by 4 bases, with 7 bases left in between. The CDR3 is 14 amino acids. Germline V lookup: CDR1 LGHNA, CDR2 YNFKEQ. The CDR3 nucleotides read TGTGCCAGCAGCCAAGAAACAGGATACAATGAGCAGTTCTTC. Translating it yields CASSQETGYNEQFF.

This clone appeared many times. This chain links TRBV7-2 with TRBJ2-3; no firm D call. Germline lookup yields CDR1 SGHTA and CDR2 FQGNSA. This CDR3 is 14 amino acids long. Trimming took off 5 bases at V and 6 bases at J, with 15 bases between the two ends. CDR3 nucleotide sequence: TGTGCCAGCAGCCCCCCAAACCTCGGGGATACGCAGTATTTT. The encoded protein is CASSPPNLGDTQYF.

V gene TRBV30 combines with J gene TRBJ1-5; perhaps TRBD1 as D (6 bases). Germline CDR1 reads GTSNPN; CDR2 reads SVGIG (reference sequence). The CDR3 is 14 amino acids. V lost 1 base and J 2 bases, leaving 9 bases between the germline ends. The CDR3 DNA reads as TGTGCCTGGAGTGCGGGGGGCGGCAATCAGCCCCAGCATTTT. Amino acid sequence: CAWSAGGGNQPQHF.